This T cell receptor beta chain was identified in a study of regulatory T cells. A remark on this clone: The antigen remains undetermined.

Patients, 2 to 39 years old, had expanded memory T-cell proportions. CD4+ T cells were divided by sorting: CD25-high CD127-low Tregs, CD25-low CD127-high conventional cells. Trimming took 8 bases from V and 9 from J; bases not matched to a gene: 10. Germline V gene lookup returns CDR1 SGHTA and CDR2 FQGNSA. This CDR3 has 14 amino acids. Study conclusions and caveats: In patients, unique TRB V-J pairs were restricted and V/J usage skewed, especially in Tregs. In CD3G-deficient patients, conventional CD4+ T cells were enriched for hydrophobic CDR3 residues at positions 6 and 7.

Primers: 52 TRBV forward and 13 TRBJ reverse. Only in-frame clones appear in the TCRdb table, and some are missing; sequencing was by immunoSEQ multiplex PCR. Of nearly 30,000 clones listed, less than 95% are singletons. The rearrangement joins TRBV7-2 to TRBJ2-5; TRBD2 matches at 12 bases. The source is a person under 30 with CD3G deficiency. The sample consisted of conventional CD4+ T cells sorted from blood. The CDR3 DNA reads as TGTGCCAGCGGGAGACTAGCGGGGGCCCCCTCCCAGTACTTC. This encodes CASGRLAGAPSQYF.